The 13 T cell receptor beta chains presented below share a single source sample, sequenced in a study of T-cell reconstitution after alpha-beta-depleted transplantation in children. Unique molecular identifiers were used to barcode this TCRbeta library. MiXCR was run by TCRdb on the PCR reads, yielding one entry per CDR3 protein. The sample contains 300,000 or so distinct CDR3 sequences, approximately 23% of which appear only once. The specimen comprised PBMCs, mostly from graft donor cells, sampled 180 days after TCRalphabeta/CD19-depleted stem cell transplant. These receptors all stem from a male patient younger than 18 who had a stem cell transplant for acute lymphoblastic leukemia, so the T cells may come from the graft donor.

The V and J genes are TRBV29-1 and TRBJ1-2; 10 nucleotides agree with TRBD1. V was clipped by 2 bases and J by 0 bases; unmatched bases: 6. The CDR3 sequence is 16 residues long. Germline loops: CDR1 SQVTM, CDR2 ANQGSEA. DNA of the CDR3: TGCAGCGTTGAACGACAGGGGGCAGGTACTAACTATGGCTACACCTTC. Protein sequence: CSVERQGAGTNYGYTF.

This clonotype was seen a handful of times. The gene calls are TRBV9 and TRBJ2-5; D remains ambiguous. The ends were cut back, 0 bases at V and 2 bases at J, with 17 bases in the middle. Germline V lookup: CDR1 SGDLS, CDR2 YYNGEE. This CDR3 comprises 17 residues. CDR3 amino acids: CASSVEDVRAGQETQYF. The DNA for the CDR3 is TGTGCCAGCAGCGTAGAGGATGTACGCGCCGGGCAAGAGACCCAGTACTTC.

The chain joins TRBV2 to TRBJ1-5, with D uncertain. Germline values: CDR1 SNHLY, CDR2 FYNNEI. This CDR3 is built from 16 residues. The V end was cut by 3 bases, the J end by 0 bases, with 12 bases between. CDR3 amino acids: CASSDPRRYSNQPQHF. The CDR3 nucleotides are TGTGCCAGCAGTGACCCCAGACGGTATAGCAATCAGCCCCAGCATTTT.

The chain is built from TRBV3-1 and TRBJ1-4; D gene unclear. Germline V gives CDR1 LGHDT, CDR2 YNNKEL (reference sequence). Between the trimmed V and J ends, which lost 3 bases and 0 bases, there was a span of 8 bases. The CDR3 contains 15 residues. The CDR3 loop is CASSQWGATNEKLFF. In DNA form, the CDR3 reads TGTGCCAGCAGCCAGTGGGGAGCAACTAATGAAAAACTGTTTTTT.

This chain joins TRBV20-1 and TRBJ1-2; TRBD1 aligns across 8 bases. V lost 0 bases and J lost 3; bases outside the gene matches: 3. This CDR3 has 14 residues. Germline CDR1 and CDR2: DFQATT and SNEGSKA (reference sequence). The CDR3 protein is CSAREDRVDYGYTF. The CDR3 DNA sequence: TGCAGTGCTAGAGAGGACAGGGTTGACTATGGCTACACCTTC.

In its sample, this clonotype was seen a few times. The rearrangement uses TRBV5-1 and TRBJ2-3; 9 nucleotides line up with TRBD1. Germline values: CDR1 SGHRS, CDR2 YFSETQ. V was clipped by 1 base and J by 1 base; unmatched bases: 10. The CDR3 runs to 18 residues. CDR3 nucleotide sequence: TGCGCCAGCAGCTTGACCGAACAGGGGGCTCTAGGCACAGATACGCAGTATTTT. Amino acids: CASSLTEQGALGTDTQYF.

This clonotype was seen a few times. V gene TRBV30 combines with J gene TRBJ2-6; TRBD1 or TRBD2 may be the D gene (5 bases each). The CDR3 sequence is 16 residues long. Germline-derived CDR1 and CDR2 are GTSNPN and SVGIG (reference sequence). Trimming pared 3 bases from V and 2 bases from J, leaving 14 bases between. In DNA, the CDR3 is TGTGCCTGGAGGAGAGGGGCTAGGACTGGGGCCAACGTCCTGACTTTC. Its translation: CAWRRGARTGANVLTF.

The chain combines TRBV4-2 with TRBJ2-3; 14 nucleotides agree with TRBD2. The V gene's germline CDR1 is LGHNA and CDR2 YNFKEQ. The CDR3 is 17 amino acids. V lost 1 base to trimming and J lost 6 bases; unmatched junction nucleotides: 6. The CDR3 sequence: CASSQAHRTSGRDTQYF. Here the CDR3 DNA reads TGTGCCAGCAGCCAAGCCCACCGGACTAGCGGGAGGGATACGCAGTATTTT.

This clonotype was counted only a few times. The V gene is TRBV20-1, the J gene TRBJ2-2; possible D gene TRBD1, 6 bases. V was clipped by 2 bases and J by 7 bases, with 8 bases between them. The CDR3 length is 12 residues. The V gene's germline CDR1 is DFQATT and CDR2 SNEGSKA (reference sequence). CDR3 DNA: TGCAGTGCTAGACAGGGGAACGGGGAGCTGTTTTTT. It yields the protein CSARQGNGELFF.

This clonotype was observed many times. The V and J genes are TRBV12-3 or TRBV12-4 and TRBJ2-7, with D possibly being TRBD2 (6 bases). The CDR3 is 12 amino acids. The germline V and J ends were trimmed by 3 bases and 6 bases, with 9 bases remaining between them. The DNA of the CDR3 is TGTGCCAGCAGTTTTGGGGAGGTCGAGCAGTACTTC. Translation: CASSFGEVEQYF.

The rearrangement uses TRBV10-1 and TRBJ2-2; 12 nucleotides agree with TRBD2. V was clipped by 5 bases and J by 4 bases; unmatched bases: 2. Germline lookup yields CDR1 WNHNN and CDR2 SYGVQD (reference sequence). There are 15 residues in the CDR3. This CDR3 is CASSSSGRATGELFF. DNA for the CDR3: TGCGCCAGCAGTTCTAGCGGGAGGGCCACCGGGGAGCTGTTTTTT.

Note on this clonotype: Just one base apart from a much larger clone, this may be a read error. The CDR3, as DNA: TGCGCCAGCAGCTTGGCCGTAGCAGTGGGGCCCCTCCTCGGGTATGAGCAGTTCTTC. It translates to CASSLAVAVGPLLGYEQFF. The V call is TRBV5-1, the J call TRBJ2-1, with a possible D match to TRBD1 (5 bases). Germline V CDR1 and CDR2: SGHRS, YFSETQ. The ends were cut back, 0 bases at V and 8 bases at J, with 27 bases in the middle. The CDR3 runs 19 residues.

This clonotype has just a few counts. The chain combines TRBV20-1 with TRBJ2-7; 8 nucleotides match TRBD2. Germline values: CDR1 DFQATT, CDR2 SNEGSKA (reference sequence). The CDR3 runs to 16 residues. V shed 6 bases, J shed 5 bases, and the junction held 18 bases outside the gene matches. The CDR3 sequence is CSATGGRSGSRHEQYF. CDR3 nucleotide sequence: TGCAGTGCGACCGGGGGGAGGAGCGGGAGTCGGCACGAGCAGTACTTC.